This T cell receptor beta chain emerged from a study of human T cells and chemical hapten exposure. General study points: TCRs exceeding 1 in 1000 frequency stayed unchanged with DPC sensitization.

The time point was: patch test 2, 6 weeks after DPC sensitization. Indicated treatment: therapeutic diphenylcyclopropenone sensitization with weekly scalp DPC. The germline V gene has CDR1 LGHNA and CDR2 YNFKEQ. The germline V and J ends were trimmed by 0 bases and 4 bases, with 13 bases remaining between them. The CDR3 is made up of 15 amino acids. This clonotype has at least ten counts. Its antigen is not identified. TCRdb reprocessed the RACE reads via MiXCR and lists one record per CDR3 protein. Here the sample spans about 140,000 distinct CDR3 sequences, 12% being singletons. The chain combines TRBV4-2 with TRBJ2-7; the D gene could be TRBD1 or TRBD2 (5 bases each). The TCR originated in a woman in her fifties or sixties with alopecia areata. Some clones in this sample may be carry-over from other donors' samples. Sample: whole blood, taken in connection with sensitization to the hapten diphenylcyclopropenone (DPC). The CDR3 nucleotides are TGTGCCAGCAGCCAAGACGAGGGTGGGGGTTACGAGCAGTACTTC. The encoded protein is CASSQDEGGGYEQYF.